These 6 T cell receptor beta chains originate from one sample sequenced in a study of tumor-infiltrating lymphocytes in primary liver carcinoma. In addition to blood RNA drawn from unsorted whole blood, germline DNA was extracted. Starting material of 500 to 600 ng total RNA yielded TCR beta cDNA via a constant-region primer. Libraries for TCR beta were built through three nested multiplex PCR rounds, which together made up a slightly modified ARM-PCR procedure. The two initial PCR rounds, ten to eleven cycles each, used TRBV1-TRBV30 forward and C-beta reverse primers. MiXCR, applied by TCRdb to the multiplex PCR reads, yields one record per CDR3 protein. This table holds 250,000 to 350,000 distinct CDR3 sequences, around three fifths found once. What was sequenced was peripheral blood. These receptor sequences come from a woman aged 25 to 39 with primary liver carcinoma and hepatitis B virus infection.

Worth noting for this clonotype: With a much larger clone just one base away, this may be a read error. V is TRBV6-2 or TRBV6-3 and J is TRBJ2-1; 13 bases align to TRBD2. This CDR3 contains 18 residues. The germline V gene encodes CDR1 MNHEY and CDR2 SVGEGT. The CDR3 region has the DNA TGTGCCAGCGGTTACTCGGGACTAGCGGGGTACTCCTACAATGAGCAGTTCTTC. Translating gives CASGYSGLAGYSYNEQFF.

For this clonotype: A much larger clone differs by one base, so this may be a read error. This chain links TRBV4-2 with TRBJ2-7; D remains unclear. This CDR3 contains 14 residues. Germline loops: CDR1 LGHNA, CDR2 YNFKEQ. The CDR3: CASSQVSGHNERYF. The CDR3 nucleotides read TGTGCCAGCAGCCAAGTTTCAGGTCACAACGAGCGGTACTTC.

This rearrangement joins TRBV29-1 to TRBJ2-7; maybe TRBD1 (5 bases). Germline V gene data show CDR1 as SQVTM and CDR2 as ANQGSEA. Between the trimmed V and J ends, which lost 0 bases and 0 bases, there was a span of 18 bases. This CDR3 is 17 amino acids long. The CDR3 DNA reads TGCAGCGTTGAAGATCGGACAACCCCGGCGTCCTCCTACGAGCAGTACTTC. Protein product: CSVEDRTTPASSYEQYF.

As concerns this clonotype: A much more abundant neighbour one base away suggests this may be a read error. The DNA for the CDR3 is TGTGCCAGCAGTTACCTCACAGGGGGCGGACCCTCCTACGAGCAGTACTTC. Translating gives CASSYLTGGGPSYEQYF. The rearrangement links TRBV6-2 or TRBV6-3 to TRBJ2-7; TRBD1 aligns across 9 bases. Per the germline V gene, CDR1 is MNHEY and CDR2 is SVGEGT. This CDR3 contains 17 residues. V was pared by 2 bases and J by 0 bases, with 8 bases of the junction left unmatched.

The CDR3 DNA sequence: TGTGCCAGCAGCCCTGGGGCGCCATGGGGCTACACCTTC. Its protein is CASSPGAPWGYTF. V and J are TRBV7-8 and TRBJ1-2, with D perhaps TRBD1 (5 bases). This CDR3 comprises 13 residues. CDR1 is SGHVS, CDR2 FQNEAQ, per germline. V was trimmed by 5 bases and J by 8 bases, leaving 15 bases between them.

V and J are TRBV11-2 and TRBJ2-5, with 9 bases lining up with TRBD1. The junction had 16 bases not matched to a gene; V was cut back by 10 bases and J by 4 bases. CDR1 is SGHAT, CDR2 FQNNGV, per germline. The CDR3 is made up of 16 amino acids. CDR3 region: CANGTRTGGATETQYF. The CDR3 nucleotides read TGTGCCAACGGCACAAGAACAGGGGGCGCGACAGAGACCCAGTACTTC.